These 25 T cell receptor beta chains share one sample of origin, sequenced in a study of T-cell memory formation after mild COVID-19. TCRdb recomputed calls from the 5' RACE reads with MiXCR, one row per CDR3 protein. The data contain 92,000 or so distinct CDR3 sequences, around 15% of them singletons. The sequencing sample was made of PBMCs or a T cell subset sorted from them (not recorded which). The receptors shown here come from a man between 18 and 29 years old who had mild COVID-19 (a few samples of this study predate the infection). Cell type and time point are not known.

This clonotype was recorded a few times. The rearrangement links TRBV6-2 or TRBV6-3 to TRBJ1-6; D not resolved. V was pared by 2 bases and J by 6 bases, with 5 bases between. The CDR3 length is 13 residues. Germline CDR1 is MNHEY and CDR2 is SVGEGT. CDR3 DNA: TGTGCCAGCAGTTACGTCCTTAATTCACCCCTCCACTTT. Translated: CASSYVLNSPLHF.

This clonotype was seen a few times. This chain joins TRBV20-1 and TRBJ2-1; 7 nucleotides match TRBD2. Losses at the gene ends were 6 bases for V and 4 bases for J; bases not matched to a gene: 6. The germline CDR1 and CDR2 sequences are DFQATT and SNEGSKA (reference sequence). CDR3 length: 13 residues. The CDR3 reads CSATRLAYNEQFF. CDR3 DNA sequence: TGCAGTGCGACCCGACTAGCTTACAATGAGCAGTTCTTC.

V usage is TRBV27 and J usage is TRBJ1-2; D is unresolved. Trimming removed 5 bases from V and 3 bases from J, with 10 bases in between. The germline CDR1 and CDR2 sequences are MNHEY and SMNVEV (reference sequence). The CDR3 totals 13 residues. CDR3: CASSLSLDYGYTF. The CDR3 DNA sequence: TGTGCCAGCAGTCTTTCCCTAGACTATGGCTACACCTTC.

This clonotype was observed a few times. This chain joins TRBV3-1 and TRBJ2-7, with 7 nucleotides matching TRBD2. Trimming removed 1 base from V and 5 bases from J; junction bases left unmatched: 11. Per germline, CDR1 LGHDT and CDR2 YNNKEL (reference sequence). This CDR3 has 16 amino acids. CDR3 protein: CASSQGRRGLGDEQYF. CDR3 nucleotides: TGTGCCAGCAGCCAAGGGAGGCGTGGACTAGGGGACGAGCAGTACTTC.

This chain connects TRBV12-3 or TRBV12-4 to TRBJ1-1, with no clear D. The CDR3 runs to 14 residues. V was pared by 3 bases and J by 1 base, with 9 bases between. The CDR3 DNA sequence: TGTGCCAGCAGTTTTCGGGCAGAGAACACTGAAGCTTTCTTT. This encodes CASSFRAENTEAFF.

This clonotype was found a few times. The CDR3 here is CSARDSHYTEAFF. The CDR3, as DNA: TGCAGTGCTAGAGATTCGCACTACACTGAAGCTTTCTTT. The V call is TRBV20-1, the J call TRBJ1-1, with D unclear. The CDR3 runs to 13 residues. CDR1 and CDR2 (germline): DFQATT, SNEGSKA (reference sequence). V shed 0 bases and J shed 3 bases, with 8 bases lying between them.

The J gene is TRBJ2-7, the V gene TRBV18, with D perhaps assigned TRBD1 or TRBD2 (5 bases each). Germline assignment: CDR1 KGHSH and CDR2 LQKENI. V lost 6 bases and J 5 bases, leaving 14 bases between the germline ends. The CDR3 contains 13 residues. The CDR3 DNA reads TGTGCCAGCTCCCTGTCAGGGAGTCACGAGCAGTACTTC. Its protein product is CASSLSGSHEQYF. Combining the CDR3 with reference TRBV18 and TRBJ2-7 gives the whole variable domain NAGVMQNPRHLVRRRGQEARLRCSPMKGHSHVYWYRQLPEEGLKFMVYLQKENIIDESGMPKERFSAEFPKEGPSILRIQQVVRGDSAAYFCASSLSGSHEQYFGPGTRLTVT.

This clonotype was counted a few times. V gene TRBV4-1 combines with J gene TRBJ1-5; D gene uncertain. Trimming shortened V by 3 bases and J by 0 bases, and 9 bases separated the two germline ends. This CDR3 spans 15 amino acids. Germline V gene sequence: CDR1 MGHRA, CDR2 YSYEKL. The CDR3 spells CASSQAADSNQPQHF. DNA for the CDR3: TGCGCCAGCAGCCAGGCGGCAGATAGCAATCAGCCCCAGCATTTT.

This clonotype was counted a few times. The rearrangement uses TRBV28 and TRBJ1-5; D unclear. The CDR3 has 15 residues. Germline values: CDR1 MDHEN, CDR2 SYDVKM. Trimming left V 2 bases short and J 1 base short, with 9 bases between. The CDR3 is CASSLPVRSNQPQHF. The CDR3 DNA reads as TGTGCCAGCAGTTTACCGGTGAGGAGCAATCAGCCCCAGCATTTT.

The J gene is TRBJ2-3, the V gene TRBV7-9; TRBD1 is a possible D gene (5 bases). V was shortened by 6 bases and J by 4 bases, with 14 bases between the two germline ends. CDR3 size: 14 residues. CDR1 and CDR2 (germline): SEHNR, FQNEAQ (reference sequence). CDR3: CASRVRDWADTQYF. The CDR3 nucleotides are TGTGCCAGCAGGGTCAGGGATTGGGCAGATACGCAGTATTTT.

V gene TRBV6-2 or TRBV6-3 combines with J gene TRBJ2-2; D not resolved. Looked up from germline, CDR1 is MNHEY and CDR2 is SVGEGT. V was pared by 0 bases and J by 1 base, with 18 bases between. The CDR3 extends over 19 amino acids. CDR3 sequence reads: CASSYSSNGPGGNTGELFF. DNA of the CDR3: TGTGCCAGCAGTTACTCATCAAACGGTCCGGGCGGGAACACCGGGGAGCTGTTTTTT.

Ten or more counts support this clonotype. The gene calls are TRBV12-3 or TRBV12-4 and TRBJ2-7; D perhaps matches TRBD2 (6 bases). The V gene lost 3 bases and the J gene lost 2 bases, with 8 bases spanning the gap. The CDR3 consists of 13 residues. CDR3 in DNA: TGTGCCAGCAGTTTGGGACTGACCTACGAGCAGTACTTC. This sequence encodes CASSLGLTYEQYF.

This clonotype has a handful of counts. The gene calls are TRBV12-3 or TRBV12-4 and TRBJ1-5; D is possibly TRBD1 (5 bases). The V end was cut by 2 bases, the J end by 7 bases, with 18 bases between. The CDR3 runs 16 residues. CDR3 bases: TGTGCCAGCAGTTTATCCCAGGGTATTAGAGAACAGCCCCAGCATTTT. Translated: CASSLSQGIREQPQHF.

This clonotype was counted a few times. This chain joins TRBV18 and TRBJ2-5; 7 bases match TRBD1. Trimming removed 0 bases from V and 4 bases from J; junction bases left unmatched: 8. Per the germline V gene, CDR1 is KGHSH and CDR2 is LQKENI. The CDR3 is 16 amino acids. As DNA, the CDR3 is TGTGCCAGCTCACCACCAAGGGGGCGCGAAAGAGAGACCCAGTACTTC. Translating gives CASSPPRGRERETQYF.

This clonotype was seen a few times. J is TRBJ2-2 and V is TRBV12-3 or TRBV12-4; 9 bases line up with TRBD1. V lost 6 bases, J lost 5 bases, and 7 bases stayed unmatched. The CDR3 is 15 amino acids. Here the CDR3 reads CASSPGQGITGELFF. DNA for the CDR3: TGTGCCAGCAGCCCGGGACAGGGTATAACCGGGGAGCTGTTTTTT.

This clonotype has more than one count but fewer than ten. This chain joins TRBV6-1 and TRBJ1-2, with D hard to call. CDR1 and CDR2 (germline): MNHNS, SASEGT. Trimming stripped 11 bases from V and 7 bases from J, with 14 bases between. CDR3 length: 11 residues. As DNA, the CDR3 is TGTGCCGCGGGCGAGTTTGGTGGCTACACCTTC. It codes for CAAGEFGGYTF.

This clonotype was counted a few times. The CDR3 protein is CASSQFEDTQYF. The CDR3 nucleotides are TGTGCCAGCAGCCAGTTCGAAGATACGCAGTATTTT. The J gene is TRBJ2-3, the V gene TRBV5-5; D ambiguous. The CDR3 totals 12 residues. V gave up 4 bases and J gave up 5 bases, with 8 bases separating them. Per germline, CDR1 SGHKS and CDR2 YYEKEE (reference sequence).

Judged by abundance, this clonotype is medium-sized. The V and J genes are TRBV12-3 or TRBV12-4 and TRBJ1-2; D is unresolved. Between the trimmed V and J ends, which lost 6 bases and 7 bases, there was a span of 15 bases. This CDR3 region has 13 residues. The CDR3 sequence is CASSQNPPGGYTF. The CDR3 DNA reads TGTGCCAGCAGCCAAAACCCCCCCGGTGGCTACACCTTC.

The chain combines TRBV4-3 with TRBJ1-5; TRBD1 matches 8 bases. Germline lookup yields CDR1 LGHNA and CDR2 YSLEER. The CDR3 totals 15 residues. Germline trimming cut 1 base from V and 5 bases from J; bases unmatched to any gene: 4. CDR3 in DNA: TGCGCCAGCAGCCAAGGGACAGGGAGCGATCAGCCCCAGCATTTT. Translation gives CASSQGTGSDQPQHF.

A few counts support this clonotype. The chain employs TRBV3-1 and TRBJ2-2, with 10 bases fitting TRBD2. With V trimmed by 0 bases and J by 0 bases, 10 bases remained unmatched. Germline CDR1 and CDR2: LGHDT and YNNKEL (reference sequence). This CDR3 is 20 amino acids long. The chain's CDR3 is CASSQDWQLAGEANTGELFF. The CDR3 nucleotides are TGTGCCAGCAGCCAAGACTGGCAGCTAGCGGGAGAAGCGAACACCGGGGAGCTGTTTTTT.

In its sample, this clonotype was seen a few times. V usage is TRBV11-2 and J usage is TRBJ1-6, with 7 bases lining up with TRBD1. J lost 10 bases, V lost 5 bases, and 20 bases had no gene match. The CDR3 is 18 amino acids. Per germline, CDR1 SGHAT and CDR2 FQNNGV. CDR3 in DNA: TGTGCCAGCAGCGCGTTCCCTAGACAGGGACTTGTTGTGTCACCCCTCCACTTT. Its protein product is CASSAFPRQGLVVSPLHF.

This clonotype was detected many times. The chain is built from TRBV2 and TRBJ2-3; possibly TRBD1 or TRBD2 for D (5 bases each). CDR3 size: 13 residues. Germline CDR1 is SNHLY and CDR2 is FYNNEI. V gave up 3 bases and J gave up 3 bases, with 7 bases separating them. In DNA, the CDR3 is TGTGCCAGCAGTGATGGGGGTACAGATACGCAGTATTTT. The encoded protein is CASSDGGTDTQYF.

The chain is built from TRBV27 and TRBJ1-1; 12 bases fit TRBD1. CDR1 is MNHEY, CDR2 SMNVEV, per germline (reference sequence). The ends lost 8 bases at V and 0 bases at J; junction bases unmatched: 13. The CDR3 is 18 residues long. CDR3 in DNA: TGTGCCAGCGGATCTTCGGGACAGGGGGCGGGCGTGAACACTGAAGCTTTCTTT. Amino acids: CASGSSGQGAGVNTEAFF.

This chain joins TRBV2 and TRBJ2-7; TRBD1 aligns across 10 bases. From germline, CDR1 is SNHLY and CDR2 FYNNEI. The CDR3 is 15 residues long. V lost 2 bases to trimming and J lost 4 bases; unmatched junction nucleotides: 5. CDR3 in amino acids: CASSELGQGTYEQYV. The CDR3 nucleotides read TGTGCCAGCAGTGAATTGGGACAGGGGACTTACGAGCAGTACGTC.

V usage is TRBV7-7 and J usage is TRBJ2-1; 11 nucleotides agree with TRBD2. The CDR3 is 17 residues long. Germline trimming cut 0 bases from V and 9 bases from J; bases unmatched to any gene: 10. Looked up from germline, CDR1 is SSHAT and CDR2 is FNYEAQ (reference sequence). The CDR3 DNA reads TGTGCCAGCAGCTTAGCTCCATTTAGCGGGGGGGCCGGTGAGCAGTTCTTC. This translates into CASSLAPFSGGAGEQFF.